This paragraph covers one TCR beta chain sequence. Its antigen is still unknown. The data are from a study of cytomegalovirus exposure and HLA in healthy donors. The germline gives CDR1 GTSNPN, CDR2 SVGIG (reference sequence). Trimming at V came to 7 bases and at J to 5 bases, leaving 6 bases not matched to a gene. The CDR3 runs 15 residues. The study's findings and limits: Apart from CMV serostatus, no immune exposure information was available.

PCR amplification relied on 60 Vbeta primers (plus 13 Jbeta primers). Profiling relied on immunoSEQ multiplex PCR, and the TCRdb table lists in-frame clones only, not all of them. The sample totals about 100,000 clones. The TCR was taken from a girl aged 10-17 years in good health and CMV-seropositive. V usage is TRBV30 and J usage is TRBJ2-2; the match to TRBD2 covers 14 bases. Sequenced sample: PBMCs. The CDR3 nucleotides are TGTGCCTTGGAGACTAGCGGGGGGGGAACCGGGGAGCTGTTTTTT. Translating it yields CALETSGGGTGELFF.